The sample holds a few counts of the clone carrying this TCR beta chain. These data originate in a study of blood T cell repertoires in COVID-19. The J segment lost 9 bases and the V segment lost 5 bases, leaving 9 bases of the junction unmatched. CDR1 and CDR2 (germline): MDHEN, SYDVKM. This CDR3 is built from 15 residues. Assay: immunoSEQ multiplex PCR; the TCRdb copy retains only in-frame clones and omits some. This sample has 350,000 or so clones, with roughly nine tenths found just once. The sequenced material came from peripheral blood. The chain links TRBV28 to TRBJ1-6; 8 nucleotides line up with TRBD1. The source of this sequence is an older woman with COVID-19, enrolled during active disease. The CDR3 DNA is TGTGCCAGCAGTCCCCGGACAGGGCTGGGTTCACCCCTCCACTTT. This translates into CASSPRTGLGSPLHF.